The 10 T cell receptor beta chains below come from one sample, sequenced in a study of blood T cell repertoires in COVID-19. Only in-frame clones appear in the TCRdb table, and some are missing; sequencing was by immunoSEQ multiplex PCR. Counted here are roughly 500,000 clones, roughly 90% occurring once; the ten biggest clones make up less than 2%. The sample comprised PBMCs or T cells enriched from blood (not recorded which). The receptors were sampled from a woman aged 35 to 49 who had recovered from COVID-19.

The chain uses TRBV4-1 and TRBJ2-2; D unclear. CDR3 size: 15 residues. Germline V gives CDR1 MGHRA, CDR2 YSYEKL. V was pared by 2 bases and J by 5 bases, with 12 bases between. The CDR3 coding sequence is TGCGCCAGCAGCCAACCTGAAGTGAGTACCGGGGAGCTGTTTTTT. Encoded protein: CASSQPEVSTGELFF.

The chain recombines TRBV27 with TRBJ2-4; possibly TRBD2 for D (6 bases). CDR3 length: 14 residues. Germline lookup yields CDR1 MNHEY and CDR2 SMNVEV (reference sequence). Trimming left V 3 bases short and J 8 bases short, with 14 bases between. The CDR3 here is CASSLIGSLDIQYF. CDR3 bases: TGTGCCAGCAGTTTGATCGGGAGTCTAGACATTCAGTACTTC.

The J gene is TRBJ2-7, the V gene TRBV5-6; D perhaps matches TRBD1 (6 bases). Trimming pared 0 bases from V and 2 bases from J, leaving 12 bases between. This CDR3 spans 15 amino acids. Germline lookup yields CDR1 SGHDT and CDR2 YYEEEE. CDR3 region: CASSLDMGATYEQYF. The CDR3 DNA sequence: TGTGCCAGCAGCTTGGATATGGGGGCGACCTACGAGCAGTACTTC.

The chain has TRBV18 and TRBJ2-7; 12 nucleotides line up with TRBD2. J was trimmed by 3 bases and V by 1 base; bases with no gene match: 10. Germline V gene lookup returns CDR1 KGHSH and CDR2 LQKENI. The CDR3 loop spans 18 amino acids. CDR3 region: CASSPLRTSGDGVYEQYF. The CDR3 DNA reads as TGTGCCAGCTCACCACTTCGGACTAGCGGGGATGGGGTCTACGAGCAGTACTTC.

V gene TRBV5-6 combines with J gene TRBJ1-1; 9 nucleotides agree with TRBD1. The V gene's germline CDR1 is SGHDT and CDR2 YYEEEE. Trimming cost V 3 bases and J 2 bases; bases outside gene matches: 11. The CDR3 runs 17 residues. The DNA for the CDR3 is TGTGCCAGCAGCTACATTATACAGGGGGCAGGAAACACTGAAGCTTTCTTT. Protein sequence: CASSYIIQGAGNTEAFF.

This sequence joins TRBV11-2 and TRBJ2-7; perhaps TRBD1 as D (5 bases). V gave up 1 base and J gave up 0 bases, with 13 bases separating them. Germline CDR1 is SGHAT and CDR2 is FQNNGV. This CDR3 has 16 residues. Here the CDR3 reads CASSLGKGYPSYEQYF. The DNA for the CDR3 is TGTGCCAGCAGCTTAGGGAAGGGGTACCCCTCCTACGAGCAGTACTTC.

The chain carries TRBV19 and TRBJ1-1; TRBD1 matches 9 bases. CDR3 length: 14 residues. The germline CDR1 and CDR2 sequences are LNHDA and SQIVND (reference sequence). J lost 11 bases, V lost 10 bases, and 17 bases had no gene match. CDR3 residues: CATVAGTGTYGAFF. DNA of the CDR3: TGTGCCACCGTTGCCGGGACAGGGACTTACGGGGCTTTCTTT.

This clone was seen only a few times. The chain joins TRBV7-9 to TRBJ1-5; tentative D call: TRBD1 (6 bases). V shed 5 bases and J shed 5 bases, with 13 bases lying between them. The CDR3 loop spans 14 amino acids. The germline V gene encodes CDR1 SEHNR and CDR2 FQNEAQ (reference sequence). The CDR3 spells CASSATGWDQPQHF. For the CDR3, the DNA is TGTGCCAGCAGCGCAACAGGGTGGGATCAGCCCCAGCATTTT.

The gene calls are TRBV18 and TRBJ2-2; D is unresolved. CDR1 KGHSH and CDR2 LQKENI come from the germline V gene. V gave up 3 bases and J gave up 1 base, with 12 bases separating them. CDR3 length equals 16 residues. This chain's CDR3 is CASSPGVAQNTGELFF. The CDR3 region has the DNA TGTGCCAGCTCACCTGGTGTGGCCCAGAACACCGGGGAGCTGTTTTTT.

V and J are TRBV2 and TRBJ2-7; 13 bases are shared with TRBD2. Unmatched junction bases numbered 7, after V lost 4 bases and J lost 4 bases. The CDR3 has 16 amino acids. Per the germline V gene, CDR1 is SNHLY and CDR2 is FYNNEI. CDR3 region: CASSGLAGGEKYEQYF. The CDR3 coding sequence is TGTGCCAGCAGTGGACTAGCGGGAGGCGAGAAGTACGAGCAGTACTTC. Using reference TRBV2 and TRBJ2-7 for the parts outside the CDR3, the full variable domain is EPEVTQTPSHQVTQMGQEVILRCVPISNHLYFYWYRQILGQKVEFLVSFYNNEISEKSEIFDDQFSVERPDGSNFTLKIRSTKLEDSAMYFCASSGLAGGEKYEQYFGPGTRLTVT.